This T cell receptor (beta chain) was captured in a study of shared clonotypes between healthy human individuals. Regarding the study as a whole: A handful of donors had roughly 5% of their naive CD4 clonotypes in common. Generation of non-shared clonotypes was less probable than generation of clonotypes shared by all four donors.

Genomic DNA per cell subset filled all wells of several immunoSEQ plates. Only in-frame clones appear in the TCRdb table, and some are missing; sequencing was by immunoSEQ multiplex PCR. The sample holds some 360,000 clones, around 67% seen once. Germline V lookup: CDR1 LNHDA, CDR2 SQIVND (reference sequence). This CDR3 has 15 amino acids. The junction had 10 bases not matched to a gene; V was cut back by 8 bases and J by 5 bases. Note on this clone: Its antigen is unknown.

The sample comprised memory CD4+ T cells sorted from blood. Noted subset: CD45RA-negative fraction. This rearrangement joins TRBV19 to TRBJ2-1, with 9 nucleotides matching TRBD2. The sequence was obtained from a young man in good health. The CDR3 is CASGFSGRIHNEQFF. As DNA, the CDR3 is TGTGCCAGTGGATTTAGCGGGAGAATCCACAATGAGCAGTTCTTC. Filled out from reference TRBV19 and TRBJ2-1, the complete variable domain reads DGGITQSPKYLFRKEGQNVTLSCEQNLNHDAMYWYRQDPGQGLRLIYYSQIVNDFQKGDIAEGYSVSREKKESFPLTVTSAQKNPTAFYLCASGFSGRIHNEQFFGPGTRLTVL.